This T cell receptor beta chain was captured in a study of naive and memory T cell subsets (dated by TCRdb to 2016 to 2017). Study-wide context: The study applied an open-source, UMI-based TCR alpha and beta sequencing pipeline to sorted naive and memory peripheral blood T cell subsets. The results of the functional CMV T cell responses matched the IgG serology results in every case. RNA was DNase-treated and reverse transcribed with TCR constant-region primers, mostly using SuperScript III. Findings and caveats that apply to the study as a whole: RNA-based TCR counts may be influenced by expression changes linked to T cell activation and differentiation. In both CD4 and CD8 cells, the Gini index increased while Shannon and inverse Simpson diversity decreased from naive through CM, EM and EMRA. A power law was followed by TCR abundance, with an exponent that differed between naive and memory subsets but was consistent across the three individuals. The repertoire findings for the naive and memory subsets could not be validated against a ground truth because none was available. Single alpha or beta chain sequences, rather than paired alpha/beta receptors, were used to define clonotypes. Once error correction was done, more than 90% of naive TCR sequences showed up just once, which made the naive abundance distributions much steeper than those of the memory subsets.

Separate amplification of TCR alpha and beta chain libraries was performed from the second PCR step onward. To determine each donor's CMV status, fresh PBMCs were stimulated overnight with CMV viral lysate, and IFNgamma production from CD4+ T cells was then assessed. Using Miltenyi beads, CD4 T cells were first positively selected, and CD8 T cells were then positively selected from the CD4-negative fraction. Cells were stained for CD3, CD4, CD8, CD45RA, CD27 and a live/dead dye and were sorted on a BD Aria II into four subsets based on CD45RA and CD27. A few healthy volunteers provided blood, and each donor's sample was split into CD4 and CD8 T cells and then further divided into four differentiation subsets. Approximately 120 ml of peripheral blood was taken from each donor, and PBMC were separated by density-gradient centrifugation on Ficoll-Paque PLUS. Sorted cells were lysed in RLT buffer, and RNA was extracted with a Qiagen RNeasy kit and stored at -80°C.

CDR1 is given as SGHTA and CDR2 as FQGNSA, both from the germline V gene. CDR3 length: 14 amino acids, cysteine to phenylalanine. The sequence is cut down to CDR3 DNA, 42 bases in frame from base 1. Germline trimming amounts to 2 bases on V and 9 bases on J, with 7 as the count of junction bases outside the gene matches. As to this clonotype: Its target antigen remains unknown. No per-base quality is available; no much larger clone lies one base away.

Libraries came from UMI-ligation and nested PCR. To cover both TRBC1 and TRBC2, the beta constant-region primer consisted of an equimolar mix of two oligonucleotides. T4 RNA ligase 1 ligated a single-stranded oligonucleotide carrying the SP2 primer and a 12-nucleotide UMI to the cDNA 3' end. Four rounds of PCR, combining the SP2 primer with nested alpha and beta constant-region primers, were used to amplify the ligated cDNA. Incubation of the ligation reaction lasted roughly 18-24 hours at 16 degrees C. To avoid over-amplification, PCR2 was usually performed as a SYBR Green qPCR and halted once a predetermined threshold was reached. Apart from the first purification, every purification step used Agencourt AMPure XP magnetic beads. Library amounts were measured by Qubit and library quality was assessed on a TapeStation, where the main peak was expected at around 650 bp. The pooled libraries were sequenced on an Illumina MiSeq using v2 2x251 paired-end kits, which usually yielded 1-2 million reads per sample. Libraries were pooled at about 4 nM per sample, and roughly 5-8% PhiX was added to improve cluster recognition. The study's own analysis went as follows. V and J genes were assigned to Demultiplexor-processed FASTQ reads by Decombinator through tag matching, with a single base-pair mismatch being allowed. Collapsinator used UMIs to correct both sequencing errors and frequency errors arising from PCR heterogeneity. TCRs were translated and CDR3s were extracted from the conserved cysteine to the FGXG phenylalanine by CDR3Translator, with non-productive sequences being flagged. Gini, Shannon entropy and inverse Simpson indices were calculated on repertoires subsampled to equal numbers of UMI-defined TCRs. Power-law fits to clonotype abundance distributions were performed by maximum likelihood within the linear range. On one naive CD8 sample, the pipeline and MIGEC gave similar UMI counts, unique TCR numbers and clonal distributions. The repertoires were searched for roughly 7,900 CMV-associated CDR3 sequences that had been compiled from VDJdb and a published dataset. The public reads were reprocessed in TCRdb via fastp at Q25 and MiXCR, keeping in-frame beta chains. Each record represents a unique CDR3 protein, reported with the most common genes and DNA among its rows. The V and J calls reflect TCRdb's pipeline rather than the authors' work. The sample contains some 85,000 distinct CDR3 sequences, roughly 13% of them found a single time. 0.75% to 1% of the sample lies in the top ten.

Here the chain combines TRBV7-2 and TRBJ2-1; 7 middle bases align to TRBD2. The receptor's source is a human donor in good health. The sample taken for sequencing was central memory CD4+ T cells from blood. The cell subset or site label, read with the paper, signifies: central memory, CD45RA- CD27+. This receptor has the CDR3 CASSLLREKGEQFF. The sequence in DNA is TGTGCCAGCAGCTTACTGCGGGAGAAAGGTGAGCAGTTCTTC.